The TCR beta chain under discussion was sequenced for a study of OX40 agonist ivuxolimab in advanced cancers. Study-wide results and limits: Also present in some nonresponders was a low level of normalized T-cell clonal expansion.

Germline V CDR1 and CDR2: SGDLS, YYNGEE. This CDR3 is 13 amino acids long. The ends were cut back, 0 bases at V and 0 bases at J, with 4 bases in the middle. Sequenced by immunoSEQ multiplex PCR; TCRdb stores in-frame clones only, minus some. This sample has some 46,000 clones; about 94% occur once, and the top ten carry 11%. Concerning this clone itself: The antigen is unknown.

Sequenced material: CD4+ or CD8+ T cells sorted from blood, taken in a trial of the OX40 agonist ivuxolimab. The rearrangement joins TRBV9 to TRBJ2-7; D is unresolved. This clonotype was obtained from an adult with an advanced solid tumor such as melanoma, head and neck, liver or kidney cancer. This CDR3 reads CASSVGASYEQYF. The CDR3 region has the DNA TGTGCCAGCAGCGTAGGAGCCTCCTACGAGCAGTACTTC.